The rows below give T cell receptor beta chains drawn from one sample of a study of blood T cell repertoires in COVID-19. Generated by immunoSEQ multiplex PCR, the TCRdb table keeps only in-frame clones and is missing some. The sample consists of 150,000 or so clones, 87% of them appearing once. Source material: PBMCs or T cells enriched from blood (not recorded which). The source is a middle-aged woman who had been exposed to COVID-19. CDR3s include the opening cysteine and the closing phenylalanine or tryptophan. The D gene is left open where the match is weak. The listing skips clone size in some rows; elsewhere it reads once, few, many or a size class.

>TRBJ2-6|17|TRBV28|NA|TRBD1
TGTGCCAGCAGTTCACAGGGGGCGCGATCTGGGGCCAACGTCCTGACTTTC
CASSSQGARSGANVLTF
>TRBJ1-1|15|TRBV2|NA|NA
TGTGCCAGCAGTGAAAGGACACGATTGAACACTGAAGCTTTCTTT
CASSERTRLNTEAFF
>TRBJ2-1|15|TRBV5-1|NA|TRBD2
TGCGCCAGCAGCTTGGTCGGGGGGGGCCGTGATGAGCAGTTCTTC
CASSLVGGGRDEQFF
>TRBJ2-1|15|TRBV28|NA|NA
TGTGCCGTAGCAGTTAACAGCGGCCCTTACAATGAGCAGTTCTTC
CAVAVNSGPYNEQFF
>TRBJ2-1|14|TRBV15|NA|TRBD2
TGTGCCACCAGCAGCGGAACCGGGAGGAATGAGCAGTTCTTC
CATSSGTGRNEQFF
>TRBJ1-5|13|TRBV6-5|NA|NA
TGTGCCAGCAGTTCCAGGGAACAATGGCCCCAGCATTTT
CASSSREQWPQHF
>TRBJ1-2|14|TRBV5-4|NA|TRBD1
TGTGCCAGCAGCGGCGGGACAGCACTCCGGGGCTACACCTTC
CASSGGTALRGYTF
>TRBJ1-5|14|TRBV28|once|TRBD1
TGTGCCAGCAGAACGACAGGGATCAATCAGCCCCAGCATTTT
CASRTTGINQPQHF
>TRBJ1-2|15|TRBV9|NA|NA
TGTGCCAGCAGCGCCGGAAACAACCTAGACTATGGCTACACCTTC
CASSAGNNLDYGYTF
>TRBJ1-1|13|TRBV19|NA|NA
TGTGCCAGTAGCCAACAGGTAAACACTGAAGCTTTCTTT
CASSQQVNTEAFF
>TRBJ1-6|17|TRBV9|NA|NA
TGTGCCAGCAGCGTAGGCACGACGGGGGCCTATAATTCACCCCTCCACTTT
CASSVGTTGAYNSPLHF
>TRBJ2-7|14|TRBV7-9|NA|NA
TGTGCCAGCACCCGGAGGCACCTGGTCTACGAGCAGTACTTC
CASTRRHLVYEQYF
>TRBJ2-2|14|TRBV19|NA|TRBD1
TGTGCCAGGGGACAGGGAGCGAACACCGGGGAGCTGTTTTTT
CARGQGANTGELFF
>TRBJ1-4|15|TRBV10-3|few|NA
TGTGCCATCAGTGAGACCAGCCAGGGTCGGGAAAAACTGTTTTTT
CAISETSQGREKLFF
>TRBJ1-2|16|TRBV28|NA|NA
TGTGCCAGCAGTTCTCCAACAGAATACATTAACTATGGCTACACCTTC
CASSSPTEYINYGYTF
>TRBJ2-3|14|TRBV9|NA|TRBD2
TGTGCCAGCAGCGGGAAACTAGCGACAGATACGCAGTATTTT
CASSGKLATDTQYF
>TRBJ2-1|15|TRBV27|NA|NA
TGTGCCAGCAGTTTAACCCAGGGAAAGTACAATGAGCAGTTCTTC
CASSLTQGKYNEQFF
>TRBJ2-2|15|TRBV2|NA|NA
TGTGCCAGCAGTGAGGCAGGGCGGAACACCGGGGAGCTGTTTTTT
CASSEAGRNTGELFF
>TRBJ2-7|13|TRBV29-1|once|NA
TGCAGCGTTGAATTCCCGGGACACTACGAGCAGTACTTC
CSVEFPGHYEQYF
>TRBJ1-3|17|TRBV4-1|NA|TRBD1
TGCGCCAGCAGCCAAGGGCAGGGGGCGAGCTCTGGAAACACCATATATTTT
CASSQGQGASSGNTIYF
>TRBJ2-7|13|TRBV27|NA|TRBD2
TGTGCCAGCAGTTTGTCGGGGGGATACGAGCAGTACTTC
CASSLSGGYEQYF
>TRBJ1-1|14|TRBV15|NA|NA
TGTGCCACCAGCAGAGATCACATGATGGTAGAAGCTTTCTTT
CATSRDHMMVEAFF
>TRBJ2-7|12|TRBV13|NA|NA
TGTGCCAGCGGATGGGGGGCCTACGAGCAGTACTTC
CASGWGAYEQYF
>TRBJ1-3|14|TRBV7-2|NA|TRBD1
TGTGCCAGCAGCTTCACGACAGGGCAAAACACCATATATTTT
CASSFTTGQNTIYF
>TRBJ1-1|11|TRBV20-1|once|NA
TGCAGTGCTGCAGGGGTCCCTGAAGCTTTCTTT
CSAAGVPEAFF
>TRBJ2-1|15|TRBV19|NA|TRBD2
TGTGCCAGTAGTATAGGCGGGAGTCCCTACAATGAGCAGTTCTTC
CASSIGGSPYNEQFF
>TRBJ1-1|21|TRBV9|NA|TRBD1
TGTGCCAGCACCGCGTCTCTTCTTGAACCCGGACAGGGAAAGAAGAACACTGAAGCTTTCTTT
CASTASLLEPGQGKKNTEAFF
>TRBJ1-3|14|TRBV6-5|NA|NA
TGTGCCAGCAGTTATCGGGGGGCTGGAAACACCATATATTTT
CASSYRGAGNTIYF
>TRBJ2-1|14|TRBV9|NA|NA
TGTGCCAGCAGCGTAGACCTTCGGGGCAATGAGCAGTTCTTC
CASSVDLRGNEQFF